This T cell receptor (beta chain) was observed in a study of regulatory T cells in long-lasting Graves disease (dated by TCRdb to about 2021). With regard to the full study: Persistent Graves' disease meant more than 5 years of antithyroid drug treatment with TSH receptor autoantibodies that stayed positive. Peripheral blood TCR sequencing and RNA sequencing compared persistent Graves' disease patients with newly diagnosed Graves' disease patients. The study took place in China and was registered as a clinical trial. A total of around 35 samples underwent TCR sequencing: about 13 from persistent and about 20 from newly diagnosed Graves' disease patients. Persistent Graves' disease patients in the clinical cohort had taken antithyroid drugs for roughly ten years on average.

The meaning of the sample's time point label: persistent/refractory GD, antithyroid drugs over 5 years with positive TRAb. For both TCR sequencing and RNA sequencing, RNA was extracted from PBMCs using TRIzol. The diagnosis of Graves' disease followed American Thyroid Association guidelines. Recruitment of patients was carried out at an endocrinology department in Xi'an, China. Each patient gave about 9.1 milliliters of peripheral blood, collected in an EDTA anticoagulant tube. PBMCs were isolated by Ficoll Paque Plus density gradient separation without further T cell sorting. An Agilent 2100 Bioanalyzer and agarose gel were used to check RNA quality, while a NanoDrop 2000 measured RNA concentration. The cysteine opens and the phenylalanine closes a CDR3 of 16 amino acids. The only DNA kept is the CDR3, 48 bases in frame from the first base. The germline V gene provides CDR1 MNHNS and CDR2 SASEGT. Ends trimmed: V by 4 bases, J by 3 bases; bases unmatched to a gene: 12.

Library preparation used multiplex PCR. The instrument given in TCRdb is Illumina HiSeq 4000. CDR3 regions were amplified by Arm-PCR with iRepertoire HTBI primers to construct TCR beta libraries. Before sequencing, the PCR products underwent gel purification. For the original study's pipeline: Gene usage analysis of CDR3 amino acid clonotypes used the approximately 62 TRBV and around 13 TRBJ segments found across samples. COPE and FqMerger were used to merge the filtered high-quality paired reads into contigs. BLAST was used to align contigs to IMGT TRBV, TRBD and TRBJ reference genes, with CDR3 defined following IMGT. Any clonotype with a frequency above 0.1% was counted as a highly expanded clone. Shannon entropy served as the measure of repertoire diversity, while the Gini coefficient captured V-J evenness. Clonotypes shared by more than one individual were considered public. TCRdb reprocessed the public reads (quality trimming at Q25 with fastp, clone calling with MiXCR) and kept in-frame beta chains. Identical CDR3 protein sequences are pooled into one entry, listed with their most common genes and DNA. TCRdb, not the authors, supplied the V and J calls. The table for this sample lists around 340,000 distinct CDR3 sequences; about 20% of them were counted only once. In total, the top ten clones hold approximately 31% of the sample.

This clonotype was seen a single time. This receptor's antigen is unknown. Base qualities are not at hand, and no much larger clone is one base apart. Support from one read is weak. The full study reports these points: The study examined only peripheral blood because the primary lesion, thyroid tissue, could not be accessed. TRBV28, TRBJ1-2 and TRBJ2-5 were preferentially used in persistent disease, while TRBV20-1 and TRBJ2-1 were favored in newly diagnosed disease. The small sample size was acknowledged by the authors as a limitation that may reduce accuracy. Persistent patients shared more public clonotypes among themselves (over 2,500) than newly diagnosed patients did (more than 850). Sequencing and analysis were limited to the TCR beta chain. Compared with newly diagnosed patients, patients with persistent Graves' disease had lower TCR Shannon entropy and fewer highly expanded clones, which suggests clonal expansion.

The receptor chain draws on TRBV6-1 and TRBJ2-7; 7 nucleotides in the junction match TRBD2. The receptor was derived from a female donor with Graves disease. The material sequenced was peripheral blood mononuclear cells (PBMCs), taken when the disease was refractory, from a patient treated with antithyroid drugs. The CDR3 protein: CASSALRELLVYEQYF. Here is the DNA: TGTGCCAGCAGTGCCCTGCGGGAGTTGCTTGTCTACGAGCAGTACTTC.